This entry describes one T cell receptor beta chain. This record comes from a study of human T cells and chemical hapten exposure. Time point meaning: pre-sensitization, week 0. The sample's treatment: therapeutic diphenylcyclopropenone sensitization with weekly scalp DPC. It was unfractionated whole blood from which total RNA was extracted. TCRdb ran MiXCR on the RACE reads and lists one entry per CDR3 protein. The sample has tens of thousands of distinct CDR3 sequences; over 9% are singletons. Trimming shortened V by 6 bases and J by 8 bases, and 20 bases separated the two germline ends. The CDR3 is 15 residues long. Germline CDR1 LNHDA, CDR2 SQIVND (reference sequence).

The source was whole blood, collected in connection with sensitization to the hapten diphenylcyclopropenone (DPC). The rearrangement uses TRBV19 and TRBJ2-1; D could derive from TRBD1 or TRBD2 (5 bases each). This TCR came from a middle-aged man with alopecia areata. Some clones in this sample may be carry-over from other donors' samples. In DNA, the CDR3 is TGTGCCAGTAGCCAGCCGGGACGGGTACTCGATGAGCAGTTCTTC. Translated, it gives CASSQPGRVLDEQFF.